The next 10 T cell receptor beta chains were all read from a single sample in a study of blood T cell repertoires in COVID-19. Repertoires were generated with immunoSEQ multiplex PCR, while TCRdb's copy carries only in-frame clones and drops some. The sample holds about 80,000 clones, about four fifths seen once. The sample was peripheral blood. Receptors were obtained from a human donor in a cohort sampled during active COVID-19.

The V gene is TRBV28, the J gene TRBJ1-3; D call uncertain. The CDR3 spans 15 residues. Per germline, CDR1 MDHEN and CDR2 SYDVKM. V was pared by 4 bases and J by 4 bases, with 14 bases between. The CDR3 DNA reads TGTGCCAGCAGTTATGGGCCTGAGCGGGGAAACACCATATATTTT. Translating gives CASSYGPERGNTIYF.

As for this clone: One end of the junction does not line up with germline, which may come from a read error. The CDR3 sequence: CASTLLGASNEQYF. The CDR3 coding sequence is TGTGCCAGCACTTTACTGGGGGCGAGCAACGAGCAGTACTTC. The chain joins TRBV28 to TRBJ2-7, with D perhaps TRBD1 (6 bases). This CDR3 region has 14 residues. From germline, CDR1 is MDHEN and CDR2 SYDVKM.

This chain uses TRBV10-3 with TRBJ2-1; TRBD2 matches at 11 bases. The V and J ends lost 8 bases and 7 bases, in that order; junction bases with no gene match: 10. This CDR3 region has 15 residues. Germline V gene sequence: CDR1 ENHRY, CDR2 SYGVKD. CDR3 amino acids: CAIPILAGGPNEQFF. CDR3 in DNA: TGTGCCATCCCCATCTTAGCGGGGGGGCCAAATGAGCAGTTCTTC.

V gene TRBV4-2 combines with J gene TRBJ2-5; TRBD2 matches at 12 bases. The CDR3 totals 18 residues. The V gene's germline CDR1 is LGHNA and CDR2 YNFKEQ. The trim removed 2 bases at V and 3 bases at J, leaving 10 bases unmatched. Here the CDR3 reads CASSQSPSGGVWEETQYF. CDR3 bases: TGTGCCAGCAGCCAATCCCCTAGCGGGGGGGTATGGGAAGAGACCCAGTACTTC.

The V call is TRBV13, the J call TRBJ2-2; 12 bases are shared with TRBD2. Germline values: CDR1 PRHDT, CDR2 FYEKMQ (reference sequence). Losses at the gene ends were 4 bases for V and 3 bases for J; bases not matched to a gene: 9. CDR3 length: 18 amino acids. The CDR3 nucleotides read TGTGCCAGCAGCTCCCCCCGTCTAGCGGGAGGGTACACCGGGGAGCTGTTTTTT. The encoded protein is CASSSPRLAGGYTGELFF. Complete variable domain (other parts from reference TRBV13 and TRBJ2-2): AAGVIQSPRHLIKEKRETATLKCYPIPRHDTVYWYQQGPGQDPQFLISFYEKMQSDKGSIPDRFSAQQFSDYHSELNMSSLELGDSALYFCASSSPRLAGGYTGELFFGEGSRLTVL.

The chain recombines TRBV24-1 with TRBJ2-3; 10 nucleotides align to TRBD1. This CDR3 spans 13 amino acids. The germline V gene encodes CDR1 KGHDR and CDR2 SFDVKD. V dropped 9 bases and J dropped 3; count of bases not matched to a gene: 2. The CDR3 protein is CATGTGVTDTQYF. The CDR3 DNA reads TGTGCCACCGGGACAGGGGTAACAGATACGCAGTATTTT.

This clone appeared once. The rearrangement uses TRBV6-8 and TRBJ2-2; 7 nucleotides agree with TRBD1. This CDR3 region has 15 residues. V was pared by 2 bases and J by 0 bases, with 0 bases of the junction left unmatched. CDR1 MNHGY and CDR2 SAAAGT come from the germline V gene. Written as DNA, the CDR3 is TGTGCCAGCAGTTACGGGACAGCGAACACCGGGGAGCTGTTTTTT. Translating gives CASSYGTANTGELFF.

The V call is TRBV24-1, the J call TRBJ2-7; 9 nucleotides agree with TRBD1. V dropped 10 bases and J dropped 3; count of bases not matched to a gene: 6. The germline CDR1 and CDR2 sequences are KGHDR and SFDVKD. CDR3 length: 13 residues. The CDR3 region has the DNA TGTGCCACGGCCCGACAGGGGGGCTACGAGCAGTACTTC. Its translation is CATARQGGYEQYF.

The chain joins TRBV5-1 to TRBJ1-2; 10 nucleotides agree with TRBD1. The germline gives CDR1 SGHRS, CDR2 YFSETQ. The CDR3 sequence is 15 residues long. V dropped 4 bases and J dropped 9; count of bases not matched to a gene: 12. The CDR3 spells CASSPAGTGVGSYTF. The CDR3 DNA sequence: TGCGCCAGCAGCCCGGCCGGGACAGGGGTTGGGAGCTACACCTTC.

The chain has TRBV6-4 and TRBJ2-3, with 7 bases aligning to TRBD2. The CDR3 is 15 amino acids. Germline lookup yields CDR1 MRHNA and CDR2 SNTAGT. The V gene end was trimmed by 0 bases and the J gene end by 3 bases; junction bases not matched to a gene: 3. In DNA, the CDR3 is TGTGCCAGCAGTGACTCGATCGGGGGGACAGATACGCAGTATTTT. Its translation is CASSDSIGGTDTQYF.